The clone carrying this TCR beta chain has just one count. Its antigen is undetermined. The germline gene is not matched at one end of the junction; a read error may be the cause. The record originates from a study of tumor and adjacent non-tumor tissue in lung cancer. Study context: There were 11 to 13 adenocarcinoma, 2 squamous cell carcinoma and 1 small cell lung cancer cases.

The germline gives CDR1 MNHEY, CDR2 SVGAGI. The CDR3 is made up of 14 amino acids. TCRbeta libraries were built with three rounds of nested PCR, modified from ARM-PCR. TCRdb re-called the multiplex PCR reads through MiXCR, storing one row per CDR3 protein. The table includes about 90,000 distinct CDR3 sequences, more than 75% detected once. Findings and limits, study-wide: Significantly higher TCR diversity was found in tumor than normal lung.

The template was RNA from unsorted bulk tissue. The normal lung tissue was taken more than 3 cm from the tumor edge. Newly diagnosed lung cancer patients had thoracic surgery in China, August–late 2014, without prior chemotherapy. The genes are TRBV6-5 and TRBJ2-7, with D possibly TRBD2 on 5 matching bases. This receptor was obtained from a woman between 45 and 60 years old with non-small cell lung cancer. Material for sequencing was distant non-tumor lung tissue. The CDR3 loop reads CAISYGDNSYEQYF. The CDR3 nucleotides are TGTGCCATCAGTTACGGGGATAACTCCTACGAGCAGTACTTC.